The 25 T cell receptor beta chains in this list originate from one sample, sequenced in a study of blood T cells in healthy people across ages. Then a second PCR, running about 6 to 11 cycles, was carried out with a sample-barcoded 5' primer and a J-beta primer mix. TCRdb re-derived calls from the 5' RACE reads in MiXCR, one entry per CDR3 protein. The data contain approximately 800,000 distinct CDR3 sequences, around 24% of them singletons. These data were likewise used in another study, on T cells of mothers and their children.

Sequenced input: blood. All receptors derive from a boy between 10 and 17 years old in good health.

V gene TRBV4-3 combines with J gene TRBJ2-2, with D unclear. V dropped 0 bases and J dropped 2 bases, with 10 bases sitting between them. CDR1 is LGHNA and CDR2 is YSLEER in the germline V gene. This CDR3 comprises 16 residues. In DNA form, the CDR3 reads TGCGCCAGCAGCCAAGACTCGCAGATAAACACCGGGGAGCTGTTTTTT. Translating it yields CASSQDSQINTGELFF.

Only a few counts were recorded for this clonotype. The rearrangement links TRBV19 to TRBJ2-1, with D possibly TRBD1 on 5 matching bases. The CDR3 extends over 15 amino acids. CDR1 is LNHDA, CDR2 SQIVND, per germline (reference sequence). V shed 3 bases and J shed 5 bases, with 14 bases lying between them. The CDR3 region is CASSMGKGPHNEQFF. The DNA for the CDR3 is TGTGCCAGTAGTATGGGGAAGGGGCCCCACAATGAGCAGTTCTTC.

The V and J genes are TRBV12-3 or TRBV12-4 and TRBJ2-2; 7 bases agree with TRBD1. This CDR3 is built from 16 residues. J was trimmed by 1 base and V by 5 bases; bases with no gene match: 7. The CDR3 DNA follows: TGTGCCAGCAGTCCCCTTCCAGGGGGGAACACCGGGGAGCTGTTTTTT. Translating gives CASSPLPGGNTGELFF.

The CDR3 coding sequence is TGCGCCAGCAGCTTGGGATTGGGGGGAGGCACTGAAGCTTTCTTT. Protein product: CASSLGLGGGTEAFF. The chain uses TRBV5-1 and TRBJ1-1; a weak D match, TRBD1 (5 bases). This CDR3 comprises 15 residues. The V gene's germline CDR1 is SGHRS and CDR2 YFSETQ. V was trimmed by 0 bases and J by 4 bases, leaving 13 bases between them.

The chain links TRBV25-1 to TRBJ1-3; D gene ambiguous. The ends were cut back, 4 bases at V and 3 bases at J, with 13 bases in the middle. The CDR3 totals 15 residues. Germline loops: CDR1 MGHDK, CDR2 SYGVNS. CDR3 protein: CASSAQRESGNTIYF. The CDR3 DNA reads TGTGCCAGCAGTGCGCAAAGGGAAAGTGGAAACACCATATATTTT.

This clonotype has more than one count but fewer than ten. The V and J genes are TRBV10-3 and TRBJ2-2; unclear D gene. Germline V gene lookup returns CDR1 ENHRY and CDR2 SYGVKD. Between the trimmed V and J ends, which lost 0 bases and 1 base, there was a span of 6 bases. This CDR3 comprises 15 residues. CDR3 sequence (DNA): TGTGCCATCAGTGAGTCCTTGGGGAACACCGGGGAGCTGTTTTTT. This gives the protein CAISESLGNTGELFF.

This clonotype was picked up a small number of times. The chain links TRBV5-1 to TRBJ2-5, with a tentative D call TRBD1 (5 bases). The tail of the sequence fits TRBJ2-1 better, so the J call may be wrong. Germline values: CDR1 SGHRS, CDR2 YFSETQ. The CDR3 is 13 residues long. This CDR3 is CASSLSGINEQFF. The CDR3 DNA is TGCGCCAGCAGCTTATCAGGGATCAATGAGCAGTTCTTC.

V gene TRBV29-1 combines with J gene TRBJ2-7; 8 bases fit TRBD1. The V and J ends lost 6 bases and 6 bases, in that order; junction bases with no gene match: 7. The CDR3 runs 12 residues. From germline, CDR1 is SQVTM and CDR2 ANQGSEA. The CDR3 sequence is CSVAGTGLEQYF. The CDR3 DNA reads TGCAGCGTGGCCGGGACAGGCCTCGAGCAGTACTTC.

This clonotype was counted a few times. The J gene is TRBJ2-5, the V gene TRBV12-3 or TRBV12-4; D is possibly TRBD2 (5 bases). This CDR3 region has 13 residues. V shed 4 bases and J shed 5 bases, with 11 bases lying between them. The CDR3 DNA sequence: TGTGCCAGCAGTTCACACAGAGGGGAGACCCAGTACTTC. This encodes CASSSHRGETQYF.

The V call is TRBV20-1, the J call TRBJ1-4, with D hard to call. The length of the CDR3 is 15 residues. With 0 bases removed from V and 0 bases from J, the gap between germline ends came to 8 bases. Per germline, CDR1 DFQATT and CDR2 SNEGSKA (reference sequence). This chain's CDR3 is CSARDARATNEKLFF. Here the CDR3 DNA reads TGCAGTGCTAGAGATGCCAGAGCAACTAATGAAAAACTGTTTTTT.

The genes are TRBV25-1 and TRBJ2-5; the D gene is possibly TRBD2 (7 bases). The CDR3 totals 15 residues. V was pared by 5 bases and J by 4 bases, with 17 bases between. From germline, CDR1 is MGHDK and CDR2 SYGVNS. Written as DNA, the CDR3 is TGTGCCAGCAGTTACCAAGGGGGGGGCCGAGAGACCCAGTACTTC. Protein product: CASSYQGGGRETQYF.

The chain carries TRBV21-1 and TRBJ2-7; TRBD2 is the table's D call, not checked against the DNA. TRBV21-1 is a pseudogene locus. The CDR3 has 17 amino acids. The DNA for the CDR3 is TGTGCCAGCAGCAAAACCCCAAAGCGGGAGGGACCCTACGAGCAGTACGTC. It codes for CASSKTPKREGPYEQYV.

This clonotype was counted only a few times. This sequence joins TRBV29-1 and TRBJ2-1, with unresolved D. The CDR3 is 11 amino acids. Trimming stripped 7 bases from V and 6 bases from J, with 10 bases between. Germline V CDR1 and CDR2: SQVTM, ANQGSEA. The CDR3 DNA sequence: TGCAGCGGAGGTCCGGTCAATGAGCAGTTCTTC. Translated: CSGGPVNEQFF.

The rearrangement links TRBV6-6 to TRBJ1-2; perhaps TRBD1 as D (5 bases). CDR3 length equals 15 residues. Germline lookup yields CDR1 MNHNY and CDR2 SVGAGI (reference sequence). Between the trimmed V and J ends, which lost 5 bases and 8 bases, there was a span of 21 bases. CDR3: CASSTQGSALRGYTF. The CDR3 DNA sequence: TGTGCCAGCAGTACCCAGGGTTCTGCCCTGAGGGGCTACACCTTC.

The chain is built from TRBV2 and TRBJ2-1; the match to TRBD2 covers 10 bases. The assigned J gene may be wrong: the sequence end matches TRBJ2-5 better. The length of the CDR3 is 16 residues. Germline V CDR1 and CDR2: SNHLY, FYNNEI. Here the CDR3 reads CASTREVAGGRETQYF. In DNA, the CDR3 is TGTGCCAGCACCCGGGAGGTAGCGGGGGGTCGAGAGACCCAGTACTTC.

The V call is TRBV27, the J call TRBJ1-2, with 12 bases matching TRBD1. The germline gives CDR1 MNHEY, CDR2 SMNVEV (reference sequence). After removal of 9 bases from V and 3 bases from J, the junction contained 5 bases not matched to a gene. The CDR3 extends over 14 amino acids. The CDR3 DNA follows: TGTGCCAGTAGCGGGACAGGGGGCTACTATGGCTACACCTTC. Encoded protein: CASSGTGGYYGYTF.

The rearrangement joins TRBV20-1 to TRBJ2-7, with D possibly being TRBD2 (6 bases). The V and J ends lost 3 bases and 0 bases respectively, with 12 bases between them. Looked up from germline, CDR1 is DFQATT and CDR2 is SNEGSKA (reference sequence). The CDR3 is 14 amino acids. DNA for the CDR3: TGCAGTGCTAGTCCGGGGGAGTACTCCTACGAGCAGTACTTC. Amino acid sequence: CSASPGEYSYEQYF.

In its sample, this clonotype was seen a few times. The CDR3 loop is CASSSYGTSGGYEQYF. CDR3 sequence (DNA): TGTGCCAGCAGCTCCTATGGGACTAGCGGGGGCTACGAGCAGTACTTC. V gene TRBV6-1 combines with J gene TRBJ2-7, with 14 nucleotides matching TRBD2. The length of the CDR3 is 16 residues. Germline CDR1 MNHNS, CDR2 SASEGT. V shed 6 bases, J shed 3 bases, and the junction held 7 bases outside the gene matches.

The rearrangement links TRBV7-2 to TRBJ2-5; D not certain. The J call is uncertain, as TRBJ2-1 better fits the DNA end. The germline gives CDR1 SGHTA, CDR2 FQGNSA. The CDR3 consists of 13 residues. DNA of the CDR3: TGTGCCAGCAGCTTAAGTCGGGTCGGTGAGCAGTTCTTC. This encodes CASSLSRVGEQFF.

This clonotype was observed a handful of times. The chain employs TRBV28 and TRBJ2-7; D unclear. Germline CDR1 MDHEN, CDR2 SYDVKM. The CDR3 covers 11 residues. Between the trimmed V and J ends, which lost 1 base and 6 bases, there was a span of 4 bases. The CDR3 loop is CASSLYSEQYF. The CDR3 DNA reads TGTGCCAGCAGTTTATATTCCGAGCAGTACTTC. Looking up the rest from reference TRBV28 and TRBJ2-7 gives the full variable domain: DVKVTQSSRYLVKRTGEKVFLECVQDMDHENMFWYRQDPGLGLRLIYFSYDVKMKEKGDIPEGYSVSREKKERFSLILESASTNQTSMYLCASSLYSEQYFGPGTRLTVT.

This chain connects TRBV4-1 to TRBJ1-3, with a tentative D call TRBD1 (5 bases). V was cut by 0 bases and J by 0 bases, with 12 bases left in between. The germline V gene has CDR1 MGHRA and CDR2 YSYEKL. CDR3 length: 17 residues. CDR3 amino acids: CASSQDSRGYSGNTIYF. As DNA, the CDR3 is TGCGCCAGCAGCCAAGATTCGAGGGGCTACTCTGGAAACACCATATATTTT.

This clonotype was counted a few times. The J gene is TRBJ2-3, the V gene TRBV2; D possibly matches TRBD1 or TRBD2 (5 bases each). The CDR3 loop spans 14 amino acids. Looked up from germline, CDR1 is SNHLY and CDR2 is FYNNEI. V lost 6 bases and J lost 5, with 15 bases in between. The CDR3 DNA reads TGTGCCAGCAGCCCGGGGACCGGGGAAGATACGCAGTATTTT. This sequence encodes CASSPGTGEDTQYF. The whole variable domain, remainder taken from reference TRBV2 and TRBJ2-3, is EPEVTQTPSHQVTQMGQEVILRCVPISNHLYFYWYRQILGQKVEFLVSFYNNEISEKSEIFDDQFSVERPDGSNFTLKIRSTKLEDSAMYFCASSPGTGEDTQYFGPGTRLTVL.

The genes are TRBV7-2 and TRBJ2-5; 10 bases are a match to TRBD1. The closer fit of TRBJ2-7 to the DNA end suggests the J call may be wrong. The CDR3 sequence is 13 residues long. Germline V gene data show CDR1 as SGHTA and CDR2 as FQGNSA. The CDR3 is CARRGQGFSEQYF. In DNA form, the CDR3 reads TGTGCCAGAAGGGGACAGGGGTTCTCCGAGCAGTACTTC.

This clonotype was detected many times. This chain joins TRBV29-1 and TRBJ2-1, with D perhaps matching TRBD2 (5 bases). The CDR3 covers 14 residues. Trimming took off 7 bases at V and 0 bases at J, with 13 bases between the two ends. Germline values: CDR1 SQVTM, CDR2 ANQGSEA. The CDR3 sequence is CSAGNGGSYNEQFF. The CDR3 nucleotides are TGCAGCGCGGGGAACGGAGGCTCCTACAATGAGCAGTTCTTC.

There are a few counts of this clonotype. The J gene is TRBJ2-3, the V gene TRBV4-1; D may match TRBD1 or TRBD2 (5 bases each). Trimming removed 7 bases at V and 4 bases at J, with 18 bases between. Germline CDR1 MGHRA, CDR2 YSYEKL. This CDR3 comprises 15 residues. The CDR3, as DNA: TGCGCCAGCAACCCAGGTTGGGGGATGGCAGATACGCAGTATTTT. Its protein product is CASNPGWGMADTQYF.